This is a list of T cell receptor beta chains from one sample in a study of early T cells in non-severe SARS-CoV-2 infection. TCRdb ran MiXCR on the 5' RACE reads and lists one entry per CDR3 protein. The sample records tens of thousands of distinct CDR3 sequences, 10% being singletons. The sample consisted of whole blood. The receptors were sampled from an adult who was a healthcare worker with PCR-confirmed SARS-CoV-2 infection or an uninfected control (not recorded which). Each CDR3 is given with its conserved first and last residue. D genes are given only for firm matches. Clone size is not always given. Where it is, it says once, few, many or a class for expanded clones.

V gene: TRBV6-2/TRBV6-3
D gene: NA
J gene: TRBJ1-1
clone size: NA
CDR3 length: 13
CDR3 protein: CASSWSMNTEAFF
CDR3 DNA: TGTGCCAGCAGTTGGAGCATGAACACTGAAGCTTTCTTT

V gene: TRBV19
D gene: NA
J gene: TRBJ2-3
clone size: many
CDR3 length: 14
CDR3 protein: CASRTGSGTDTQYF
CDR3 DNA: TGTGCCAGCAGGACTGGGTCGGGCACAGATACGCAGTATTTT

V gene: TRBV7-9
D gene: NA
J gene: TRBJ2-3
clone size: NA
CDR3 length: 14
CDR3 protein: CASSSQGSADTQYF
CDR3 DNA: TGTGCCAGCAGCTCACAGGGTTCCGCAGATACGCAGTATTTT

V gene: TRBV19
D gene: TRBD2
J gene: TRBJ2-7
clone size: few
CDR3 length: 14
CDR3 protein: CASQLAGGAYEQYF
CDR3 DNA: TGTGCCAGTCAACTAGCGGGGGGAGCCTACGAGCAGTACTTC

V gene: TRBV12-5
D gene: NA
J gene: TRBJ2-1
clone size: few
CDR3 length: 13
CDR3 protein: CASGLNWFDEQFF
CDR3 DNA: TGTGCTAGTGGTTTGAACTGGTTCGATGAGCAGTTCTTC

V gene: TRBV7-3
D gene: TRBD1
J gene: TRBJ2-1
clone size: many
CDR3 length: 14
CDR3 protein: CASSPTGATDEQFF
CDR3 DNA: TGTGCCAGCAGCCCGACAGGGGCGACGGATGAGCAGTTCTTC

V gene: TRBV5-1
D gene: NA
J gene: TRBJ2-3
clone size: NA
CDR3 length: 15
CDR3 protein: CASSVSGSSTDTQYF
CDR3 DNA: TGCGCCAGCAGCGTATCCGGGTCTAGCACAGATACGCAGTATTTT

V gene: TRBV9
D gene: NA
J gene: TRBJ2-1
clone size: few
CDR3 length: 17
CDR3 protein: CASSNPRGRANYNEQFF
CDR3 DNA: TGTGCCAGCAGTAACCCAAGGGGGAGGGCCAACTACAATGAGCAGTTCTTC

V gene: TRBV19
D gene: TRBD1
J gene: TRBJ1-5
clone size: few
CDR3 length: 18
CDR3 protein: CASSTTRTGLASNQPQHF
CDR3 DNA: TGTGCCAGTAGTACTACCAGGACAGGGCTGGCTTCGAATCAGCCCCAGCATTTT

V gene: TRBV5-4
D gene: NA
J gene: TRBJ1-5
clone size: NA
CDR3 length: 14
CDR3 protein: CASSLWGKGQPQHF
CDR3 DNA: TGTGCCAGCAGCTTATGGGGGAAGGGGCAGCCCCAGCATTTT

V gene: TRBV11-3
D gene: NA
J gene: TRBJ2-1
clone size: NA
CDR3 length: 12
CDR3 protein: CASSLVHNEQFF
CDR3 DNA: TGTGCCAGCAGCTTAGTCCACAATGAGCAGTTCTTC

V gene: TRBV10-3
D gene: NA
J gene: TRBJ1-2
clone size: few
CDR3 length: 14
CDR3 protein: CAISAVREDYGYTF
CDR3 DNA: TGTGCCATCAGTGCTGTCAGGGAGGACTATGGCTACACCTTC

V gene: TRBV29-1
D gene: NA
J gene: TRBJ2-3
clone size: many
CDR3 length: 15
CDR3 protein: CSVEGGSRGTDTQYF
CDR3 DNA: TGCAGCGTGGAGGGGGGGAGTCGCGGCACAGATACGCAGTATTTT

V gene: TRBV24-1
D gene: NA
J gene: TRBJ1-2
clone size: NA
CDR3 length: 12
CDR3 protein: CATSDLVSGYTF
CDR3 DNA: TGTGCCACCAGTGATTTGGTATCCGGCTACACCTTC

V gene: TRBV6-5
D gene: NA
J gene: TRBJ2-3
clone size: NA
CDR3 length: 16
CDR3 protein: CASKPRGAPGTDTQYF
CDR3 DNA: TGTGCCAGCAAACCCAGGGGGGCGCCGGGGACAGATACGCAGTATTTT

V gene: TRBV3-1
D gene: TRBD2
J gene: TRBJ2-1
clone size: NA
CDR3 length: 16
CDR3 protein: CASSQARLAGSNEQFF
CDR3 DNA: TGTGCCAGCAGCCAAGCTAGACTAGCGGGAAGTAATGAGCAGTTCTTC

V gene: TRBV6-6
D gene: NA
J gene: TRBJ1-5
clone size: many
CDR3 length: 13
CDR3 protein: CASSEVSNQPQHF
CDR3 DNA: TGTGCCAGCAGTGAGGTGAGCAATCAGCCCCAGCATTTT

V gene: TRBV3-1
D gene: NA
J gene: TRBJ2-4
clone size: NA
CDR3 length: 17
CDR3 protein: CASSHDGTSLAKNIQYF
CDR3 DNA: TGTGCCAGCAGCCACGATGGGACGTCGCTAGCCAAAAACATTCAGTACTTC

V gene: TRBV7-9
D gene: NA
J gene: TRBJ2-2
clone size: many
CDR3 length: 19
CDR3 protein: CASSRRDGSTEFNTGELFF
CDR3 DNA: TGTGCCAGCAGCCGTCGAGATGGGTCGACAGAGTTCAACACCGGGGAGCTGTTTTTT

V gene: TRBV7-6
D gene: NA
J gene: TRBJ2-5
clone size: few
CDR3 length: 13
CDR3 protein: CASSFNLQETQYF
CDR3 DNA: TGTGCCAGCAGCTTCAACTTACAAGAGACCCAGTACTTC

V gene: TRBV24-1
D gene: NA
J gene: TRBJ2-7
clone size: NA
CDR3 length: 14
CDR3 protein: CATSDGSSAYEQYF
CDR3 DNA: TGTGCCACCAGTGACGGGTCATCAGCCTACGAGCAGTACTTC

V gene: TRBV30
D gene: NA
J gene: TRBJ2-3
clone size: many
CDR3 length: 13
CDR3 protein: CAWSRGMKDTQYF
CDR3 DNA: TGTGCCTGGAGTAGGGGGATGAAAGATACGCAGTATTTT

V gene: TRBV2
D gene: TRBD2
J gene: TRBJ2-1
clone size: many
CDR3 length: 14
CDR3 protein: CASSVNGRYDEQFF
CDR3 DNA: TGTGCCAGCAGTGTTAACGGGAGGTACGATGAGCAGTTCTTC

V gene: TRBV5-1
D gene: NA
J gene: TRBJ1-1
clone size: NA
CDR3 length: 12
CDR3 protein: CASRRGGTEAFF
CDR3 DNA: TGCGCCAGCAGGAGAGGGGGCACTGAAGCTTTCTTT

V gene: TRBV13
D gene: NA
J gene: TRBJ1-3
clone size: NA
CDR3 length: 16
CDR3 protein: CASSFRPITGGNTIYF
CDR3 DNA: TGTGCCAGCAGCTTTCGTCCCATAACAGGGGGAAACACCATATATTTT

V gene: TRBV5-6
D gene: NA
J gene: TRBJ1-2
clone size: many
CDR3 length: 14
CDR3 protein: CASSLVGGGYGYTF
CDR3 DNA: TGTGCCAGCAGCTTGGTCGGAGGAGGCTATGGCTACACCTTC

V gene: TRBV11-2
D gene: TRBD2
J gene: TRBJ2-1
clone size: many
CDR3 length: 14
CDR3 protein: CASSLAGGPAEQFF
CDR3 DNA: TGTGCCAGCAGCTTAGCGGGGGGGCCAGCTGAGCAGTTCTTC

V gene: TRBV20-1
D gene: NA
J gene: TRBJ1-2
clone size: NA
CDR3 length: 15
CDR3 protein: CSARPGGAGAYGYTF
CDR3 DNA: TGCAGTGCTAGACCCGGGGGGGCTGGGGCCTATGGCTACACCTTC

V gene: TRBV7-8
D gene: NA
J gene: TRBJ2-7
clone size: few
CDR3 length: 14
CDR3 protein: CASSLAWGNGEQYF
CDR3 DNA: TGTGCCAGCAGCTTAGCGTGGGGTAACGGCGAGCAGTACTTC

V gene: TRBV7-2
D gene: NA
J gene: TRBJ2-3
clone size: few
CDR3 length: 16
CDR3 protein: CASSLGAGYSTDTQYF
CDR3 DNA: TGTGCCAGCAGCTTAGGGGCGGGGTATAGCACAGATACGCAGTATTTT

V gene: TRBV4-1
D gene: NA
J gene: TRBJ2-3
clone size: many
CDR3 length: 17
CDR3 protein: CASSQETWAGQADTQYF
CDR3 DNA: TGCGCCAGCAGCCAAGAAACCTGGGCGGGGCAGGCAGATACGCAGTATTTT

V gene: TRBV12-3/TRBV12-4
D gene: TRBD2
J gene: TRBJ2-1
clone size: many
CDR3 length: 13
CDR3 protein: CASSLYERERRFF
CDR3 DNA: TGTGCCAGCAGTTTATATGAGCGGGAGAGGCGGTTCTTC

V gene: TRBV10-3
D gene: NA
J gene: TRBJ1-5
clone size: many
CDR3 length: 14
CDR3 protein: CAISESERNQPQHF
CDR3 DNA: TGTGCCATCAGTGAGTCAGAAAGAAATCAGCCCCAGCATTTT

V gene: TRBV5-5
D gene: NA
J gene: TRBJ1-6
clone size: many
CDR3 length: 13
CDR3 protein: CASSFRWSSPLHF
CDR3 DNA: TGTGCCAGCAGCTTTAGGTGGAGTTCACCCCTCCACTTT

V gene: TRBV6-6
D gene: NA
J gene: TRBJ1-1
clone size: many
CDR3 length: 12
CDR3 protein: CASREGDTEAFF
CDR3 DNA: TGTGCCAGTCGTGAGGGGGACACTGAAGCTTTCTTT

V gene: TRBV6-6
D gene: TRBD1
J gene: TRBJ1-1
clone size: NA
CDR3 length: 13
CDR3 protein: CASSSSGQGEAFF
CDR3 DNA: TGTGCCAGCAGTTCCTCGGGACAGGGCGAAGCTTTCTTT

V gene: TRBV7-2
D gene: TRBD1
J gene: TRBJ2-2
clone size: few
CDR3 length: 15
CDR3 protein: CASSRDRGRTGELFF
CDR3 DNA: TGTGCCAGCAGCCGGGACAGGGGAAGGACCGGGGAGCTGTTTTTT

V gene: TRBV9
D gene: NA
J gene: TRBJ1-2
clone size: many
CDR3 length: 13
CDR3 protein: CASSSSGVSGYTF
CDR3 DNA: TGTGCCAGCAGCTCCAGTGGGGTGAGCGGCTACACCTTC

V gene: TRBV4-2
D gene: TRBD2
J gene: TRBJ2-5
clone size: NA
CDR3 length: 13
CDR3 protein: CASSQDRGRTQYF
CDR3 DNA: TGTGCCAGCAGCCAAGACCGCGGGAGAACCCAGTACTTC

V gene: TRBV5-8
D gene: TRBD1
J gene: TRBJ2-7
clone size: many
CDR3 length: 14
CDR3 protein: CASSLQGEWYEQYF
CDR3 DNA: TGTGCCAGCAGCTTGCAGGGGGAGTGGTACGAGCAGTACTTC

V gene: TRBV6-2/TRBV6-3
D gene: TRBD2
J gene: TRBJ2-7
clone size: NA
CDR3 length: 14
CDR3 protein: CASKQFSGSYEQYF
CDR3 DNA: TGTGCCAGCAAGCAGTTTAGCGGGAGTTACGAGCAGTACTTC

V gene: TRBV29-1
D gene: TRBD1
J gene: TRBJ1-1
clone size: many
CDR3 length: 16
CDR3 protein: CSAWTGAVSMNTEAFF
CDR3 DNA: TGCAGCGCCTGGACAGGGGCCGTTTCGATGAACACTGAAGCTTTCTTT

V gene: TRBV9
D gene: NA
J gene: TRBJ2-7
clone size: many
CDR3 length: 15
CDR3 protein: CASSVGGHGSYEQYF
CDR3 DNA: TGTGCCAGCAGCGTAGGAGGACACGGATCCTACGAGCAGTACTTC

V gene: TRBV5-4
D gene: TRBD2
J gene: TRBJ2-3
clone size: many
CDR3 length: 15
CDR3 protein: CASSFKGRGADTQYF
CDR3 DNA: TGTGCCAGCAGCTTCAAGGGCCGGGGGGCAGATACGCAGTATTTT

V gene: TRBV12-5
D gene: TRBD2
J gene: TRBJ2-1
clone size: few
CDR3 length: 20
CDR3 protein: CASGESGTSGESGSYNEQFF
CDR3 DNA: TGTGCTAGTGGTGAGTCCGGGACTAGCGGGGAATCCGGCTCCTACAATGAGCAGTTCTTC

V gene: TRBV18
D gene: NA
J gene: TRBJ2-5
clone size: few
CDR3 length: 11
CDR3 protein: CASSPKETQHF
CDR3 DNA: TGTGCCAGCTCACCTAAAGAGACCCAGCACTTC

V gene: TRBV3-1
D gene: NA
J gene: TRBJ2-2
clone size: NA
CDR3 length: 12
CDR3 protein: CASSLHGGELFF
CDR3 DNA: TGTGCCAGCAGCCTTCATGGGGGGGAGCTGTTTTTT

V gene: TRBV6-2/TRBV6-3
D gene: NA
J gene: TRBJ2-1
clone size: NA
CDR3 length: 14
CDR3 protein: CAGTLQAGPNEQFF
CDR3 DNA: TGTGCCGGCACCCTACAGGCGGGACCCAATGAGCAGTTCTTC

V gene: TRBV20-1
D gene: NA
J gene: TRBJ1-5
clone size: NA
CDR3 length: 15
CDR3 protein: CSARDMGDSNQPQHF
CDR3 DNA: TGCAGTGCTAGAGATATGGGAGATAGCAATCAGCCCCAGCATTTT

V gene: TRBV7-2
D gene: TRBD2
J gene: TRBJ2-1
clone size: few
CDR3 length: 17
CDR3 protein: CASRGLAGSVVYNEQFF
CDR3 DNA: TGTGCCAGCAGGGGACTAGCGGGTTCGGTGGTCTACAATGAGCAGTTCTTC

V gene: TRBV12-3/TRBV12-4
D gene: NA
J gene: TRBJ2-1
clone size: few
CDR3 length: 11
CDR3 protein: CASSLLGYPFF
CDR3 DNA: TGTGCCAGCAGTTTATTAGGGTATCCGTTCTTC

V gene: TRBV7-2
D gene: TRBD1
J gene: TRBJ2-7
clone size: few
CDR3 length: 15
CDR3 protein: CASSLVGTGQYEQYF
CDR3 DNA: TGTGCCAGCAGCTTAGTAGGGACAGGACAGTACGAGCAGTACTTC

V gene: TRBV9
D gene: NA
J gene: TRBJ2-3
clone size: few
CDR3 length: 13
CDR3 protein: CASSVEGRDTQYF
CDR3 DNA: TGTGCCAGCAGCGTAGAAGGGCGAGATACGCAGTATTTT

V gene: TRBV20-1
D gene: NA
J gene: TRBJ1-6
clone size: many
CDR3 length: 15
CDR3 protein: CSAATGLGRDSPLHF
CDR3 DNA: TGCAGTGCTGCAACAGGATTAGGGAGGGATTCACCCCTCCACTTT

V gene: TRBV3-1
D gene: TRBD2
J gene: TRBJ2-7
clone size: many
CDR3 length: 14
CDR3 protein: CASSQRRASGKQYF
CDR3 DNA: TGTGCCAGCAGCCAACGCCGGGCTAGCGGAAAGCAGTACTTC

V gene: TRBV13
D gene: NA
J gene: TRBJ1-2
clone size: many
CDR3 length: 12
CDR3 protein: CASSSVGRGYTF
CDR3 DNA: TGTGCCAGCAGCTCAGTCGGAAGGGGCTACACCTTC

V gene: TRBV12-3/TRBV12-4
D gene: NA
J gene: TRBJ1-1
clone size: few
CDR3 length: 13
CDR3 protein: CASSLFANTEAFF
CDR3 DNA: TGTGCCAGCAGTTTATTTGCGAACACTGAAGCTTTCTTT

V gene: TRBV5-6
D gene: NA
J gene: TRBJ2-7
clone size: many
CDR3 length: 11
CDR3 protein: CASSAAHEQYF
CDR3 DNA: TGTGCCAGCAGCGCTGCCCACGAGCAGTACTTC

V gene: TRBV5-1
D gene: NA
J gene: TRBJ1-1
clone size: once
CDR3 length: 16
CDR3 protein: CASSRDSGLPNTEAFF
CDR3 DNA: TGCGCCAGCAGCAGGGATTCGGGACTCCCGAACACTGAAGCTTTCTTT

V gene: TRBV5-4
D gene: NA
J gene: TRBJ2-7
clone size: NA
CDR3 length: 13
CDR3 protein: CASSPGLGGEQYF
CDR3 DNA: TGTGCCAGCAGCCCCGGCCTAGGGGGCGAGCAGTACTTC